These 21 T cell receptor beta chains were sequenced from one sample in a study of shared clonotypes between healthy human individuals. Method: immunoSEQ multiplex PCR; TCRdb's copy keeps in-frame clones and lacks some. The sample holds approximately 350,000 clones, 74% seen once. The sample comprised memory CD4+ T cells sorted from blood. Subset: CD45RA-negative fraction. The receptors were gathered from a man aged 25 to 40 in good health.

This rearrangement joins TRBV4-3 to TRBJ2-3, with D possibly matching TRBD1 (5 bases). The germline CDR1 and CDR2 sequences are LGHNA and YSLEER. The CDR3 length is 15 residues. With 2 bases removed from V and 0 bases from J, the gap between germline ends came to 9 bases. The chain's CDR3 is CASSQQGTSTDTQYF. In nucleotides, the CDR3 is TGCGCCAGCAGCCAACAGGGCACTAGCACAGATACGCAGTATTTT.

The CDR3 DNA sequence: TGTGCCAGCAGTCCTCAGGGGATCGGTCAGCCCCAGCATTTT. Translation gives CASSPQGIGQPQHF. This sequence joins TRBV28 and TRBJ1-5; possible D gene TRBD1, 6 bases. In germline, CDR1 is MDHEN, CDR2 SYDVKM. This CDR3 region has 14 residues. V was pared by 5 bases and J by 6 bases, with 14 bases between.

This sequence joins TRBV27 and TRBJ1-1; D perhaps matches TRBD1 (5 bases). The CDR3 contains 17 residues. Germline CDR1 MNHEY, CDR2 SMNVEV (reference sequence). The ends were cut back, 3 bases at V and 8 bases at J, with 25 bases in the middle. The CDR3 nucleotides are TGTGCCAGCAGTTTGCTGAGCGGCAGAACTCTTTCAGGGGAAGCTTTCTTT. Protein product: CASSLLSGRTLSGEAFF.

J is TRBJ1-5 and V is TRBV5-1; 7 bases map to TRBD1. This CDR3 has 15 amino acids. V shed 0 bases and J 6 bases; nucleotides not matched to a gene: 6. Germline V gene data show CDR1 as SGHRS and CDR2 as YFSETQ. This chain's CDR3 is CASSLETGWGQPQHF. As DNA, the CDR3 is TGCGCCAGCAGCTTGGAGACAGGGTGGGGTCAGCCCCAGCATTTT.

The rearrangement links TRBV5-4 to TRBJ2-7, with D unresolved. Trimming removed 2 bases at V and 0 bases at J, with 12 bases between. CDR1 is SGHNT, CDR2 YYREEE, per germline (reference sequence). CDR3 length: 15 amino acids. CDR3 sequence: CASSFTDRSSYEQYF. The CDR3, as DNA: TGTGCCAGCAGCTTCACAGATAGGTCCTCCTACGAGCAGTACTTC.

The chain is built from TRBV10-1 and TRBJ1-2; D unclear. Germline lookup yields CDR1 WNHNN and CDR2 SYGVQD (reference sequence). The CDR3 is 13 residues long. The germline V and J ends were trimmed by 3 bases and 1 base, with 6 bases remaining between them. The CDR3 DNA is TGCGCCAGCAGTGATGGGGTTAACTATGGCTACACCTTC. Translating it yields CASSDGVNYGYTF.

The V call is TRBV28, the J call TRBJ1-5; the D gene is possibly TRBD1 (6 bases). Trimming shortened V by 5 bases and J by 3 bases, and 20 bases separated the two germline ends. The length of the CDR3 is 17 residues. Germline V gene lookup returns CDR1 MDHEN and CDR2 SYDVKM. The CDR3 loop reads CASSLQRGLRINQPQHF. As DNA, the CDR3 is TGTGCCAGCAGTCTCCAAAGGGGGTTAAGGATCAATCAGCCCCAGCATTTT.

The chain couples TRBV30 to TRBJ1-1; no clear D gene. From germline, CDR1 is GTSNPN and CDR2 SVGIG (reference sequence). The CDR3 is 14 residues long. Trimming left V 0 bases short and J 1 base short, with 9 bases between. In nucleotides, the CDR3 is TGTGCCTGGAGTGTGGAACAGCCGAACACTGAAGCTTTCTTT. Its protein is CAWSVEQPNTEAFF.

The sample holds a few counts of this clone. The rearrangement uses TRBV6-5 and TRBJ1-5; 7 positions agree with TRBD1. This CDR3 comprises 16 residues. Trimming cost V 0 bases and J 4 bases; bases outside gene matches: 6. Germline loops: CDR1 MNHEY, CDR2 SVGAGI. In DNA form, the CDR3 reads TGTGCCAGCAGTTACTCCGGGACAGCTAGTAATCAGCCCCAGCATTTT. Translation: CASSYSGTASNQPQHF.

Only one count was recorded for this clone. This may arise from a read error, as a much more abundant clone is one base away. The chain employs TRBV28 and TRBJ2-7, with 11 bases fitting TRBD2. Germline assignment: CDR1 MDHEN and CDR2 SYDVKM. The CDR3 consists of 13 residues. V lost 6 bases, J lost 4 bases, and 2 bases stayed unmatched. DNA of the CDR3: TGTGCCAGCAGCCCTAGCGGGAGGTACGAGCAGTACTTC. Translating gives CASSPSGRYEQYF.

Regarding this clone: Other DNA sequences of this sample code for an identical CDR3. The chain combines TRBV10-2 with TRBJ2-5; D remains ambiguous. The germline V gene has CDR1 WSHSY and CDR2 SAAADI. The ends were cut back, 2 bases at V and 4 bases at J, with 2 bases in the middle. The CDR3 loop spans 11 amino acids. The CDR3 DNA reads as TGCGCCAGCAGTGAGCGAGAGACCCAGTACTTC. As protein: CASSERETQYF.

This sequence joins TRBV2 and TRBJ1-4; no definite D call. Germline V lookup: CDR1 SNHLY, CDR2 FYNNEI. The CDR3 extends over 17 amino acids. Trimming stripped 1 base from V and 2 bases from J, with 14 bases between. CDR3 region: CASSEGMSGITNEKLFF. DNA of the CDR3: TGTGCCAGCAGTGAAGGGATGTCGGGGATCACTAATGAAAAACTGTTTTTT.

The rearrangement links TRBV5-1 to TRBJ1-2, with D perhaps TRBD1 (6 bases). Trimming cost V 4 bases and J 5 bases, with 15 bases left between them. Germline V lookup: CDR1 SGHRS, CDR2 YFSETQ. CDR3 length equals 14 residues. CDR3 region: CASSRNEGEYGYTF. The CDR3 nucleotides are TGCGCCAGCAGCCGAAACGAGGGGGAATATGGCTACACCTTC.

This CDR3 is CASSLDPGQGLGYTF. CDR3 DNA sequence: TGTGCCAGCAGCTTAGACCCGGGACAGGGCTTGGGCTACACCTTC. V usage is TRBV5-4 and J usage is TRBJ1-2; TRBD1 matches at 9 bases. Trimming cost V 2 bases and J 8 bases; bases outside gene matches: 10. The CDR3 covers 15 residues. Per germline, CDR1 SGHNT and CDR2 YYREEE (reference sequence).

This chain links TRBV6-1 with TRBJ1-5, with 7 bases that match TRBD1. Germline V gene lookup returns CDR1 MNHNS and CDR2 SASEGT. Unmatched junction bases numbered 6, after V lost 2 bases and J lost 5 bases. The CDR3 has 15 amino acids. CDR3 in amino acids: CASSESPGGHQPQHF. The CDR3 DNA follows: TGTGCCAGCAGTGAATCACCAGGGGGTCATCAGCCCCAGCATTTT.

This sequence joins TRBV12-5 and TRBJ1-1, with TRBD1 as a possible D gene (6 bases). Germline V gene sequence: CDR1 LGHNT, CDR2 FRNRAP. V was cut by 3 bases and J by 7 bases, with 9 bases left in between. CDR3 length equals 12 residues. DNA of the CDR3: TGTGCTAGTGGTTTAGGCAGGGGTGAAGCTTTCTTT. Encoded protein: CASGLGRGEAFF.

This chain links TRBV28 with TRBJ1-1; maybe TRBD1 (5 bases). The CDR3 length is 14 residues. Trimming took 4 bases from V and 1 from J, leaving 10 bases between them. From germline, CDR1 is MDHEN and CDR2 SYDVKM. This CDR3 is CASSYRRSNTEAFF. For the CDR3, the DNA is TGTGCCAGCAGTTACAGGAGGTCGAACACTGAAGCTTTCTTT.

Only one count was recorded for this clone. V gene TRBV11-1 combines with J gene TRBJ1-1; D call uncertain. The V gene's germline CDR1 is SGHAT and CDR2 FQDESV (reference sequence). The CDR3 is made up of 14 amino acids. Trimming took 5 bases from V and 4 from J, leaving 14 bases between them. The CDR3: CASSLREGLTEAFF. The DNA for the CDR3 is TGTGCCAGCAGCCTCCGTGAAGGGCTCACTGAAGCTTTCTTT.

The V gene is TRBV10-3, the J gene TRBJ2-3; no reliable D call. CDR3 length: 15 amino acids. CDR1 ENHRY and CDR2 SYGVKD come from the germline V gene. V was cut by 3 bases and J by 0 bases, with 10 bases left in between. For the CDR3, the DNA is TGTGCCATCAGTGATACAGTGACTAGCACAGATACGCAGTATTTT. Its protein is CAISDTVTSTDTQYF.

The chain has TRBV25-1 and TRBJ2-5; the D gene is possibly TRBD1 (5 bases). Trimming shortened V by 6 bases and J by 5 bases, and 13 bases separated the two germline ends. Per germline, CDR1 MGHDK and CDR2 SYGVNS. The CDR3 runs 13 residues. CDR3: CASSQGFGETQYF. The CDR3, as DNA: TGTGCCAGCAGCCAGGGATTCGGTGAGACCCAGTACTTC. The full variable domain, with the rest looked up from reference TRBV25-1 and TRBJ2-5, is EADIYQTPRYLVIGTGKKITLECSQTMGHDKMYWYQQDPGMELHLIHYSYGVNSTEKGDLSSESTVSRIRTEHFPLTLESARPSHTSQYLCASSQGFGETQYFGPGTRLLVL.

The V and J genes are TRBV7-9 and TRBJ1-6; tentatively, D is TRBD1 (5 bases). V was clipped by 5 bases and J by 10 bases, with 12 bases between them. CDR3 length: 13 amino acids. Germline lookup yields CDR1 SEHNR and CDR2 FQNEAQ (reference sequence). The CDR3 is CASSPPGDSPLHF. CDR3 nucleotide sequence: TGTGCCAGCAGCCCTCCCGGGGACTCACCCCTCCACTTT.